Below, 25 T cell receptor beta chains from the same sample are listed, as sequenced in a study of T cell responses to AZD1222 COVID-19 vaccine. Profiling relied on immunoSEQ multiplex PCR, and the TCRdb table lists in-frame clones only, not all of them. The repertoire consists of some 130,000 clones, with more than 75% occurring once and the leading ten covering less than 1.3%. Specimen: peripheral blood, collected 28 days after the second AZD1222 dose. These receptors originate from an adult who received the AZD1222 COVID-19 vaccine.

The genes are TRBV30 and TRBJ1-4; D perhaps matches TRBD1 (6 bases). Trimming stripped 1 base from V and 7 bases from J, with 19 bases between. The CDR3 covers 16 residues. CDR1 is GTSNPN and CDR2 is SVGIG in the germline V gene (reference sequence). This chain's CDR3 is CAWSEGGGGFGEKLFF. The CDR3 DNA is TGTGCCTGGAGTGAGGGGGGTGGAGGCTTTGGTGAAAAACTGTTTTTT.

The J gene is TRBJ2-1, the V gene TRBV4-1; maybe TRBD1 (6 bases). V shed 1 base and J shed 3 bases, with 19 bases lying between them. In germline, CDR1 is MGHRA, CDR2 YSYEKL. This CDR3 is built from 18 residues. CDR3 sequence (DNA): TGCGCCAGCAGCCAAGGAGGTTTGAGGGGGATAGGCTACAATGAGCAGTTCTTC. Translated, it gives CASSQGGLRGIGYNEQFF.

This clone was picked up one time. The chain carries TRBV7-8 and TRBJ2-1, with TRBD2 matching 8 bases. The CDR3 is 16 residues long. Germline V gives CDR1 SGHVS, CDR2 FQNEAQ. J was trimmed by 3 bases and V by 5 bases; bases with no gene match: 9. The CDR3 nucleotides read TGTGCCAGCAGCCCCGTAGCGGGAAGGAACTACAATGAGCAGTTCTTC. This sequence encodes CASSPVAGRNYNEQFF.

The chain uses TRBV5-4 and TRBJ1-2; a weak D match, TRBD1 (5 bases). Trimming left V 4 bases short and J 3 bases short, with 16 bases between. Germline lookup yields CDR1 SGHNT and CDR2 YYREEE (reference sequence). The CDR3 spans 15 residues. The CDR3 bases are TGTGCCAGCAGCCTGGGGCGGACAAACTACTATGGCTACACCTTC. Translation: CASSLGRTNYYGYTF.

The J gene is TRBJ2-4, the V gene TRBV19; 12 nucleotides align to TRBD2. The CDR3 covers 17 residues. After removal of 3 bases from V and 3 bases from J, the junction contained 6 bases not matched to a gene. Germline CDR1 reads LNHDA; CDR2 reads SQIVND (reference sequence). DNA for the CDR3: TGTGCCAGTAGTATTAGGTCTAGCGGGAGGGGCAAAAACATTCAGTACTTC. Encoded protein: CASSIRSSGRGKNIQYF.

This chain connects TRBV27 to TRBJ2-3; D unclear. Trimming took off 3 bases at V and 2 bases at J, with 9 bases between the two ends. CDR1 MNHEY and CDR2 SMNVEV come from the germline V gene (reference sequence). The CDR3 length is 14 residues. The CDR3 bases are TGTGCCAGCAGTTTTTCTCGGTCCACAGATACGCAGTATTTT. Translation gives CASSFSRSTDTQYF.

J is TRBJ2-5 and V is TRBV5-1, with D perhaps matching TRBD1 or TRBD2 (6 bases each). V was clipped by 0 bases and J by 5 bases, with 26 bases between them. This CDR3 is 19 amino acids long. The germline CDR1 and CDR2 sequences are SGHRS and YFSETQ. As DNA, the CDR3 is TGCGCCAGCAGCTTGGCCTTGGGCAGGGGAGGCCCTATAGCGGAGACCCAGTACTTC. As protein: CASSLALGRGGPIAETQYF.

This clone was seen a single time. The rearrangement links TRBV5-1 to TRBJ2-1; weak D call: TRBD2 (6 bases). This CDR3 is built from 16 residues. Germline V gives CDR1 SGHRS, CDR2 YFSETQ. The germline V and J ends were trimmed by 6 bases and 1 base, with 17 bases remaining between them. The CDR3 loop reads CASKRAEGMSYNEQFF. CDR3 nucleotide sequence: TGCGCCAGCAAACGAGCGGAGGGCATGTCCTACAATGAGCAGTTCTTC.

The J gene is TRBJ2-1, the V gene TRBV28; D not certain. This CDR3 comprises 15 residues. Per the germline V gene, CDR1 is MDHEN and CDR2 is SYDVKM. Trimming stripped 2 bases from V and 3 bases from J, with 11 bases between. The CDR3, as DNA: TGTGCCAGCAGTTTAGCTCTTCGCGGCTACAATGAGCAGTTCTTC. The encoded protein is CASSLALRGYNEQFF.

The CDR3 loop reads CASSQDRGGSGGPKNIQYF. CDR3 bases: TGCGCCAGCAGCCAAGATCGAGGGGGATCTGGAGGGCCAAAAAACATTCAGTACTTC. The chain has TRBV4-1 and TRBJ2-4; tentatively, D is TRBD1 or TRBD2 (6 bases each). V was pared by 0 bases and J by 4 bases, with 22 bases between. The CDR3 totals 19 residues. Germline V gene sequence: CDR1 MGHRA, CDR2 YSYEKL.

Note on this clone: An end of the junction differs from the germline gene, which may be a read error. The chain is built from TRBV5-1 and TRBJ1-2; a possible D gene is TRBD1 (5 bases). The V gene's germline CDR1 is SGHRS and CDR2 YFSETQ. This CDR3 comprises 14 residues. The CDR3 loop reads CASSTGTANYGYSF. CDR3 bases: TGCGCCAGCAGCACCGGGACGGCGAACTATGGCTACTCCTTC.

V gene TRBV28 combines with J gene TRBJ1-1; 8 nucleotides agree with TRBD1. J gave up 5 bases and V 5 bases, and 16 bases lay outside the gene matches. CDR1 and CDR2 from the germline V gene are MDHEN and SYDVKM. The CDR3 loop spans 17 amino acids. CDR3 loop: CASSPRTGYPRVTEAFF. The CDR3 DNA is TGTGCCAGCAGTCCCCGGACAGGGTACCCTCGCGTAACTGAAGCTTTCTTT.

This clone was counted only a few times. This chain joins TRBV6-5 and TRBJ2-2; 10 bases align to TRBD1. There are 15 residues in the CDR3. The ends lost 6 bases at V and 4 bases at J; junction bases unmatched: 5. Germline V gene data show CDR1 as MNHEY and CDR2 as SVGAGI. CDR3 nucleotides: TGTGCCAGCAGCGGGACAGGGGTGCGCACCGGGGAGCTGTTTTTT. Translated, it gives CASSGTGVRTGELFF.

DNA for the CDR3: TGCGCCAGCTTTCGGCAAGGGGGCTTTGAGACCCAGTACTTC. Its protein is CASFRQGGFETQYF. The chain couples TRBV5-1 to TRBJ2-5; TRBD1 aligns across 7 bases. Germline loops: CDR1 SGHRS, CDR2 YFSETQ. The CDR3 sequence is 14 residues long. The V segment lost 7 bases and the J segment 5 bases; nucleotides outside the gene matches: 11.

The chain links TRBV28 to TRBJ1-5, with 8 bases lining up with TRBD1. The CDR3 contains 17 residues. J lost 4 bases, V lost 6 bases, and 14 bases had no gene match. Germline CDR1 MDHEN, CDR2 SYDVKM. CDR3 nucleotides: TGTGCCAGCAGCTTAGGAGGGACAGGTTTTGGGAATCAGCCCCAGCATTTT. It encodes CASSLGGTGFGNQPQHF.

The gene calls are TRBV7-2 and TRBJ2-1; no clear D gene. Trimming left V 2 bases short and J 0 bases short, with 11 bases between. The CDR3 runs to 16 residues. Germline CDR1 and CDR2: SGHTA and FQGNSA. CDR3 residues: CASSLMIHPSYNEQFF. DNA for the CDR3: TGTGCCAGCAGCTTAATGATTCATCCCTCCTACAATGAGCAGTTCTTC.

The chain uses TRBV7-9 and TRBJ2-3; no clear D. V gave up 2 bases and J gave up 10 bases, with 10 bases separating them. The CDR3 is 12 amino acids. From germline, CDR1 is SEHNR and CDR2 FQNEAQ (reference sequence). CDR3 loop: CASSLSAQSQYF. Here the CDR3 DNA reads TGTGCCAGCAGCTTAAGTGCACAGTCGCAGTATTTT.

The gene calls are TRBV10-3 and TRBJ1-6, with TRBD1 identical over 7 bases. V lost 6 bases and J lost 5; bases outside the gene matches: 4. Germline V gene data show CDR1 as ENHRY and CDR2 as SYGVKD. The CDR3 sequence is 14 residues long. The CDR3 coding sequence is TGTGCCATCAGGGGGGACAGAGATAATTCACCCCTCCACTTT. Translated, it gives CAIRGDRDNSPLHF.

The V gene is TRBV5-1, the J gene TRBJ2-2; D unclear. This CDR3 contains 11 residues. The germline gives CDR1 SGHRS, CDR2 YFSETQ. Trimming shortened V by 4 bases and J by 2 bases, and 0 bases separated the two germline ends. Here the CDR3 DNA reads TGCGCCAGCAGCAACACCGGGGAGCTGTTTTTT. This codes for CASSNTGELFF.

This rearrangement joins TRBV18 to TRBJ2-7; the match to TRBD2 covers 14 bases. Looked up from germline, CDR1 is KGHSH and CDR2 is LQKENI. Germline trimming cut 3 bases from V and 0 bases from J; bases unmatched to any gene: 16. CDR3 size: 21 residues. The CDR3 loop reads CASSPPIKPRTSGGSSYEQYF. The DNA for the CDR3 is TGTGCCAGCTCACCCCCCATAAAACCCAGGACTAGCGGGGGGAGCTCCTACGAGCAGTACTTC.

CDR3 region: CASRLTGDEQYF. CDR3 in DNA: TGTGCCAGCAGACTCACAGGGGACGAGCAGTACTTC. V gene TRBV25-1 combines with J gene TRBJ2-7, with 7 bases that match TRBD1. V shed 6 bases, J shed 5 bases, and the junction held 4 bases outside the gene matches. CDR3 length: 12 residues. Germline CDR1 reads MGHDK; CDR2 reads SYGVNS.

This chain uses TRBV19 with TRBJ2-7; TRBD1 is a possible D gene (6 bases). The germline V gene encodes CDR1 LNHDA and CDR2 SQIVND (reference sequence). The CDR3 sequence is 16 residues long. Trimming took 5 bases from V and 0 from J, leaving 17 bases between them. The DNA for the CDR3 is TGTGCCAGTAGTTTCTCTACAGGGCTTAGCTCCTACGAGCAGTACTTC. Translated: CASSFSTGLSSYEQYF.

The chain uses TRBV6-5 and TRBJ1-4; the match to TRBD1 covers 7 bases. The V gene's germline CDR1 is MNHEY and CDR2 SVGAGI. This CDR3 region has 14 residues. The junction had 9 bases not matched to a gene; V was cut back by 6 bases and J by 8 bases. CDR3 region: CASSRNRGGEKLFF. The CDR3 coding sequence is TGTGCCAGCAGCCGAAACAGGGGTGGGGAAAAACTGTTTTTT.

This clone appeared once. This chain uses TRBV18 with TRBJ2-1; D might be TRBD1 (5 bases). Trimming stripped 1 base from V and 5 bases from J, with 6 bases between. CDR3 length equals 13 residues. Germline V gene lookup returns CDR1 KGHSH and CDR2 LQKENI. In nucleotides, the CDR3 is TGTGCCAGCTCACCACAACAGGACAATGAGCAGTTCTTC. As protein: CASSPQQDNEQFF.

The chain couples TRBV12-3 or TRBV12-4 to TRBJ1-2, with D uncertain. This CDR3 is 13 amino acids long. Trimming removed 5 bases from V and 8 bases from J, with 15 bases in between. CDR3 bases: TGTGCCAGCAGTGCAGACGGGGAGAGAGGCTACACCTTC. Its protein product is CASSADGERGYTF.